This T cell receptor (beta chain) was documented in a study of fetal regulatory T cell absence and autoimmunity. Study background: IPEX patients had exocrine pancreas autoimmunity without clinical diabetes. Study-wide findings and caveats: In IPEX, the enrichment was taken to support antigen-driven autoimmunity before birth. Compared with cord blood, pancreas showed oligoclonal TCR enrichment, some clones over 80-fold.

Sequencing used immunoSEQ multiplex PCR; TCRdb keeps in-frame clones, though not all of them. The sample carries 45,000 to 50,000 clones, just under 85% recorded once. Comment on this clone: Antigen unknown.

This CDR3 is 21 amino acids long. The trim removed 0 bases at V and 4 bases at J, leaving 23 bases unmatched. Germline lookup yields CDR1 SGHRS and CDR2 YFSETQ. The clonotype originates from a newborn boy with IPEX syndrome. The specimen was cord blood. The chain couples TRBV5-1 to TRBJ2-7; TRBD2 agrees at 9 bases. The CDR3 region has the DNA TGCGCCAGCAGCTTGGCGGTCCCCAGGGTCAACCCGGGACTAGCACCGTACGAGCAGTACTTC. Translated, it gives CASSLAVPRVNPGLAPYEQYF.